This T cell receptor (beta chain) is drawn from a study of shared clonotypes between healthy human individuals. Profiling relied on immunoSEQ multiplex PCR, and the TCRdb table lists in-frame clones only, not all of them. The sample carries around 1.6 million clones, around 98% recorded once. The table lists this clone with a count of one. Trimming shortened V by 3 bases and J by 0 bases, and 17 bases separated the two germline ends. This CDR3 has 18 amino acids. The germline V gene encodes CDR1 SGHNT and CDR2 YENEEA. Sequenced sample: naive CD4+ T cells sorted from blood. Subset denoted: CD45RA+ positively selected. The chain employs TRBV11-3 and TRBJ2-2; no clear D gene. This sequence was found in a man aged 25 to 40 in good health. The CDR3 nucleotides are TGTGCCAGCAGCTTGATTATAGGCCCCAACCCGAACACCGGGGAGCTGTTTTTT. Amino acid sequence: CASSLIIGPNPNTGELFF.